This is a list of T cell receptor beta chains from one sample in a study of glioma-infiltrating T cells. TCRdb processed the multiplex PCR reads anew with MiXCR; each CDR3 protein has one entry. The sample contains fewer than 200,000 distinct CDR3 sequences, over 30% of which appear only once. Sequenced: glioma tissue, nonneoplastic brain tissue, or PBMCs (not recorded which). The source is a human donor with low-grade glioma or glioblastoma, undergoing nonglioma brain surgery, or in good health (not recorded which). CDR3s include the opening cysteine and the closing phenylalanine or tryptophan. The D gene is left open where the match is weak. Clone sizes are given selectively: once, few, many, or a class where the clone is expanded.

>NA|TRBV18|TRBJ2-7|NA
TGTGCCAGCTCACCACCGAGCTCTTCCGGGGCTGGCGAGCAGTACTTC
CASSPPSSSGAGEQYF
>many|TRBV6-2/TRBV6-3|TRBJ2-1|NA
TGTGCCAGCAGCCCTGCCGGGACTGGATACAATGAGCAGTTCTTC
CASSPAGTGYNEQFF
>few|TRBV29-1|TRBJ1-3|NA
TGCAGCGTTCAATTCGACGGGGGGAACACCATATATTTT
CSVQFDGGNTIYF
>many|TRBV4-2|TRBJ2-3|TRBD2
TGTGCCAGCAGCCAAGTCCAGCGGGGTAGCACAGATACGCAGTATTTT
CASSQVQRGSTDTQYF
>few|TRBV5-1|TRBJ2-3|TRBD1
TGCGCCAGCAGCCTCGTCCGGGACAGGGTTGAGTATTTT
CASSLVRDRVEYF
>NA|TRBV4-1|TRBJ2-2|NA
TGCGCCAGCAGCCAAGAGTCCCGCATAGAGAACACCGGGGAGCTGTTTTTT
CASSQESRIENTGELFF
>many|TRBV6-1|TRBJ2-1|TRBD1
TGTGCCAGCAGCCGGACAGGGGGTAATGAGCAGTTCTTC
CASSRTGGNEQFF
>NA|TRBV4-1|TRBJ2-2|NA
TGCGCCAGCAGCCAAGGATACGGCAACACCGGGGAGCTGTTTTTT
CASSQGYGNTGELFF
>few|TRBV14|TRBJ1-6|NA
TGTGCCAGCAGCCAAGATCAGCTCCTCCACTTT
CASSQDQLLHF
>many|TRBV14|TRBJ2-3|NA
TGTGCCAGCAGCCAAGCTTCAGATACGCAGTATTTT
CASSQASDTQYF